These 12 T cell receptor beta chains were sequenced from one sample in a study of T-cell reconstitution after alpha-beta-depleted transplantation in children. During its preparation, the TCRbeta library received unique molecular identifiers. Via MiXCR, TCRdb re-called the PCR reads, giving one row per CDR3 protein. The table lists roughly 200,000 distinct CDR3 sequences, about 14% of them singletons. The sample in question was PBMCs from the stem cell graft donor, obtained from the stem cell graft. The receptors were sampled from a human donor who donated a stem cell graft to a child with acute lymphoblastic leukemia.

Worth noting for this clonotype: One base away lies a much larger clone, so this may be a sequencing read error. This rearrangement joins TRBV12-3 or TRBV12-4 to TRBJ2-3, with 7 bases aligning to TRBD1. The CDR3 totals 13 residues. The CDR3 DNA sequence: TGTGCCAGCAGTCGGGACAGCACAGATATGCAGTATTTT. This translates into CASSRDSTDMQYF.

This clonotype has just a few counts. The J gene is TRBJ2-1, the V gene TRBV29-1; 7 bases match TRBD1. Germline values: CDR1 SQVTM, CDR2 ANQGSEA. J gave up 2 bases and V 8 bases, and 9 bases lay outside the gene matches. This CDR3 is 14 amino acids long. CDR3 coding DNA: TGCAGCTTTATGGACAGGTCGACCTACAATGAGCAGTTCTTC. Encoded protein: CSFMDRSTYNEQFF.

This clonotype came up many times. This chain connects TRBV12-3 or TRBV12-4 to TRBJ2-2; possible D gene TRBD1, 5 bases. The V end was cut by 6 bases, the J end by 3 bases, with 14 bases between. CDR3 size: 15 residues. CDR3 in DNA: TGTGCCAGCAGCCCTACCAGGGCGGACACCGGGGAGCTGTTTTTT. Translation: CASSPTRADTGELFF.

V is TRBV30 and J is TRBJ2-6; a weak D match, TRBD2 (5 bases). The V and J ends lost 8 bases and 0 bases respectively, with 8 bases between them. The germline gives CDR1 GTSNPN, CDR2 SVGIG (reference sequence). This CDR3 has 13 residues. The CDR3 sequence: CARTSSGANVLTF. CDR3 sequence (DNA): TGTGCCAGAACTAGCTCTGGGGCCAACGTCCTGACTTTC.

The V call is TRBV29-1, the J call TRBJ1-1, with TRBD1 identical over 12 bases. The V segment lost 7 bases and the J segment 10 bases; nucleotides outside the gene matches: 10. CDR1 and CDR2 from the germline V gene are SQVTM and ANQGSEA. The CDR3 sequence is 13 residues long. The CDR3 DNA reads as TGCAGCGCGATGAGGGGACAGGGGGCCGGAGCTTTCTTT. Its translation is CSAMRGQGAGAFF.

The V call is TRBV5-1, the J call TRBJ2-7; 7 bases fit TRBD1. CDR1 and CDR2 from the germline V gene are SGHRS and YFSETQ. J gave up 3 bases and V 5 bases, and 14 bases lay outside the gene matches. The CDR3 extends over 16 amino acids. The CDR3 protein is CASRDAKSQGNYEQYF. In DNA form, the CDR3 reads TGCGCCAGCAGGGACGCCAAATCACAGGGGAACTACGAGCAGTACTTC.

This clonotype was seen many times. The rearrangement joins TRBV20-1 to TRBJ2-3; D possibly corresponds to TRBD2 (6 bases). This CDR3 region has 13 residues. Trimming pared 8 bases from V and 6 bases from J, leaving 18 bases between. Germline lookup yields CDR1 DFQATT and CDR2 SNEGSKA (reference sequence). In DNA, the CDR3 is TGCAGTATATGGGACTCCCCTCCCGATACGCAGTATTTT. Protein product: CSIWDSPPDTQYF.

This clonotype was observed at least ten times. The chain links TRBV5-1 to TRBJ1-2, with 9 nucleotides matching TRBD1. V shed 4 bases, J shed 4 bases, and the junction held 14 bases outside the gene matches. The CDR3 extends over 17 amino acids. The germline V gene has CDR1 SGHRS and CDR2 YFSETQ. CDR3 in DNA: TGCGCCAGCAGCCGCCGGGACAGGGTCACAAGAGGCTATGGCTACACCTTC. Protein: CASSRRDRVTRGYGYTF.

This chain links TRBV7-2 with TRBJ2-5; D is unresolved. Trimming cost V 0 bases and J 2 bases, with 10 bases left between them. This CDR3 is 15 amino acids long. From germline, CDR1 is SGHTA and CDR2 FQGNSA. The CDR3 sequence is CASSLALGGQETQYF. The CDR3 region has the DNA TGTGCCAGCAGCTTAGCCCTGGGCGGTCAAGAGACCCAGTACTTC.

This clonotype was observed at least ten times. V usage is TRBV20-1 and J usage is TRBJ2-1, with TRBD2 matching 10 bases. The J segment lost 6 bases and the V segment lost 6 bases, leaving 5 bases of the junction unmatched. Germline assignment: CDR1 DFQATT and CDR2 SNEGSKA (reference sequence). The CDR3 is made up of 13 amino acids. CDR3 region: CSATAGGFNEQFF. In nucleotides, the CDR3 is TGCAGTGCCACAGCGGGAGGGTTCAATGAGCAGTTCTTC.

The table lists this clonotype with many counts. The chain employs TRBV20-1 and TRBJ2-7; weak D call: TRBD1 (6 bases). Germline V CDR1 and CDR2: DFQATT, SNEGSKA (reference sequence). V gave up 6 bases and J gave up 3 bases, with 18 bases separating them. The CDR3 covers 14 residues. This chain's CDR3 is CSAVLGGVYYEQYF. The CDR3, as DNA: TGCAGTGCGGTCTTAGGGGGAGTCTACTACGAGCAGTACTTC.

This clonotype came up many times. V usage is TRBV5-1 and J usage is TRBJ1-1; 9 nucleotides agree with TRBD1. There are 16 residues in the CDR3. Germline V gene lookup returns CDR1 SGHRS and CDR2 YFSETQ. Trimming cost V 4 bases and J 5 bases; bases outside gene matches: 12. CDR3 nucleotides: TGCGCCAGCAGCCCTTACAGGGGGCGACGAGGGACTGAAGCTTTCTTT. Translated, it gives CASSPYRGRRGTEAFF.